This T cell receptor beta chain was observed in a study of blood T cell repertoires in COVID-19 (dated by TCRdb to 2018 to 2021). About the study as a whole: Collaborator samples came from the United States, Italy and Spain and covered acute and convalescent phases of COVID-19. The material from the prospective study consisted of cDNA or gDNA derived from T cells, B-cell-depleted T cells, or PBMCs. The dataset comprised deeply sampled blood TCRbeta repertoires from subjects exposed to, actively infected with, or recovered from COVID-19. The repertoires were released in a freely available public database intended as a resource for research on the immune response to SARS-CoV-2. Samples were obtained from the ongoing ImmuneRACE study (first 160 participants) and from some 1,200 subjects provided by 6 global collaborators. Nearly every sample came with metadata listing a de-identified subject ID, COVID-19 status, age in years and sex. Where available, HLA class I and class II types were taken from metadata supplied by the sample provider and were not determined by assay-based typing. Points the paper makes about the study in general: Clinical and demographic metadata were provided uncurated, with the amount varying by source and participant.

The immunoSEQ Assay, a bias-controlled multiplex PCR, was used to amplify TCRbeta CDR3 regions from genomic DNA. On the authors' methods: The number of nucleated cells in each sample was estimated from the amplification of reference gene primers within the assay. To quantify the absolute abundance of each unique TCRbeta CDR3 rearrangement, sequence reads were collapsed and filtered. For each sample, productive Simpson clonality was calculated as the square root of Simpson's diversity index across productive rearrangements. TCRdb mirrors the immuneACCESS table, restricted to in-frame sequences. Some clones are absent from its copies; in checked studies, under half trace to an unresolved V gene, and the reason for the others is unknown. Clone size and the V and J calls come from that table; the DNA yielded D and trimming. The sample table shows 40,000 to 45,000 clones, and approximately 90% are seen once. The ten top clones hold more than 5% of the sample.

Whole blood was collected in K2EDTA tubes by collaborating institutions according to the institutions' own protocols. For TCRbeta analysis, collaborators shipped samples in one of three forms: frozen whole blood, isolated PBMCs, or DNA extracted from either of those sample types. A note on this clone: Its antigen is still unknown. No much larger clone is present one base from it, and per-base qualities are unavailable.

From the cysteine through the phenylalanine, the CDR3 covers 15 amino acids. Only CDR3 DNA remains: 45 bases, in frame from the first base. The trim is 1 base for V and 2 bases for J, with a gap of 12 bases between the germline ends. CDR1 and CDR2 are read off the germline V gene as SGHDT and YYEEEE. The sequencing sample was made of peripheral blood. The sequence is built from TRBV5-6 and TRBJ1-2, and perhaps TRBD1 as D gene, on 6 matching bases. The clonotype comes from a human donor in a cohort sampled during active COVID-19. The DNA reads as follows: TGTGCCAGCAGCTTGAGGGGGGGCGTAAACTATGGCTACACCTTC. This encodes CASSLRGGVNYGYTF.